Sequencing of this T cell receptor beta chain was carried out in a study of OX40 agonist ivuxolimab in advanced cancers. The overall study: Melanoma, hepatocellular carcinoma, head and neck or renal cell cancer occurred in dose-escalation patients. Participants could have had prior anti-PD-1, anti-PD-L1 or anti-CTLA-4 therapy, and around 40% had some.

V gave up 4 bases and J gave up 2 bases, with 8 bases separating them. Germline CDR1 reads SQVTM; CDR2 reads ANQGSEA. The CDR3 sequence is 12 residues long. The repertoire was sequenced with immunoSEQ multiplex PCR; TCRdb's copy has only in-frame clones and lacks some. The sample carries around 68,000 clones, roughly 84% recorded once. This clone was counted a single time. The chain carries TRBV29-1 and TRBJ2-5; the D is unclear. The specimen comprised CD4+ or CD8+ T cells sorted from blood, sampled in a trial of the OX40 agonist ivuxolimab. The clonotype originates from an adult with an advanced solid tumor such as melanoma, head and neck, liver or kidney cancer. CDR3: CSVGHLQETQYF. The DNA for the CDR3 is TGCAGCGTTGGACACTTACAAGAGACCCAGTACTTC. Looking up the rest from reference TRBV29-1 and TRBJ2-5 gives the full variable domain: SAVISQKPSRDICQRGTSLTIQCQVDSQVTMMFWYRQQPGQSLTLIATANQGSEATYESGFVIDKFPISRPNLTFSTLTVSNMSPEDSSIYLCSVGHLQETQYFGPGTRLLVL.